Here is one T cell receptor beta chain with its context. No antigen is known for it. This sample was included in a study of cytomegalovirus exposure and HLA in healthy donors. This CDR3 has 15 amino acids. Germline loops: CDR1 SGHVS, CDR2 FQNEAQ. Trimming cost V 5 bases and J 1 base; bases outside gene matches: 5. Study outcomes and limitations: The authors reported that TCR beta sequences could predict HLA-A and HLA-B alleles. These predictions were accurate for most subjects in the first cohort. The records held CMV serostatus as the only immune exposure information. A later analysis showed HLA-associated TCR beta chains outstripping equally common others in clonal expansion.

The PCR employed 60 Vbeta primers together with 13 Jbeta primers. Clones were sequenced by immunoSEQ multiplex PCR, and TCRdb holds only the in-frame ones, with some missing. The table lists roughly 150,000 clones, 75% to 80% of them singletons, with roughly 0.69% in the top ten. Sequencing used PBMCs. The gene calls are TRBV7-8 and TRBJ1-5; 7 nucleotides line up with TRBD1. This receptor was identified in a male donor in good health and CMV-seronegative. The CDR3 bases are TGTGCCAGCAGCCGACAGGGTAGGAGCAATCAGCCCCAGCATTTT. It specifies CASSRQGRSNQPQHF.